The next 10 T cell receptor beta chains were all read from a single sample in a study of technical replicates of blood from several donors. Sequencing was performed with immunoSEQ multiplex PCR; in TCRdb, only in-frame clones are kept and a portion is missing. The data show 60,000 to 75,000 clones, around nine tenths seen once. The source material was PBMCs. The receptors were gathered from a human donor in good health. Some clones in this sample may be carry-over from other donors' samples.

This clone has a count of ten or more. The CDR3 region has the DNA TGTGCCAGTAGTATTAAGACAGGGGGCGGTGGCACTGAAGCTTTCTTT. Translation: CASSIKTGGGGTEAFF. V gene TRBV19 combines with J gene TRBJ1-1; 10 bases match TRBD1. Germline V gene data show CDR1 as LNHDA and CDR2 as SQIVND (reference sequence). The CDR3 consists of 16 residues. V was pared by 3 bases and J by 4 bases, with 8 bases of the junction left unmatched.

The V call is TRBV7-9, the J call TRBJ2-3, with a possible D match to TRBD2 (5 bases). The CDR3 runs to 16 residues. The germline V gene has CDR1 SEHNR and CDR2 FQNEAQ (reference sequence). Trimming pared 3 bases from V and 0 bases from J, leaving 13 bases between. In DNA form, the CDR3 reads TGTGCCAGCAGCTTGGGAGTGGCGGCCAGCACAGATACGCAGTATTTT. This gives the protein CASSLGVAASTDTQYF.

The V and J genes are TRBV6-5 and TRBJ1-6, with D unresolved. The V end was cut by 4 bases, the J end by 8 bases, with 15 bases between. Germline lookup yields CDR1 MNHEY and CDR2 SVGAGI. The CDR3 is 15 amino acids. The CDR3 loop is CASSSYSGGDSPLHF. Written as DNA, the CDR3 is TGTGCCAGCAGTTCGTACAGCGGTGGGGATTCACCCCTCCACTTT.

The chain couples TRBV7-9 to TRBJ2-7, with 8 bases fitting TRBD2. CDR3 size: 16 residues. J was trimmed by 7 bases and V by 0 bases; bases with no gene match: 11. CDR1 is SEHNR, CDR2 FQNEAQ, per germline (reference sequence). CDR3 nucleotide sequence: TGTGCCAGCAGCTTAGCGCTCGGAGGGACTAGTGGGGAGCAGTACTTC. Protein: CASSLALGGTSGEQYF.

The chain has TRBV4-3 and TRBJ1-2; 9 nucleotides match TRBD1. The CDR3 runs 15 residues. After removal of 0 bases from V and 8 bases from J, the junction contained 7 bases not matched to a gene. Germline V gene lookup returns CDR1 LGHNA and CDR2 YSLEER. This chain's CDR3 is CASSQEAGTGIGYTF. The CDR3 bases are TGCGCCAGCAGCCAAGAGGCCGGGACAGGGATAGGCTACACCTTC.

The V gene is TRBV6-1, the J gene TRBJ2-1, with 7 bases fitting TRBD2. Germline CDR1 and CDR2: MNHNS and SASEGT. This CDR3 spans 15 amino acids. V was clipped by 5 bases and J by 0 bases; unmatched bases: 4. CDR3 sequence: CASSIRDYSYNEQFF. DNA of the CDR3: TGTGCCAGCAGTATACGGGACTACTCCTACAATGAGCAGTTCTTC.

This clone was found once. The chain links TRBV7-2 to TRBJ1-2; D uncertain. The germline V gene encodes CDR1 SGHTA and CDR2 FQGNSA. The CDR3 runs 13 residues. Deletions cut 1 base from V and 1 base from J, with 4 bases between. Written as DNA, the CDR3 is TGTGCCAGCAGCTTAGACAGTAACTATGGCTACACCTTC. This gives the protein CASSLDSNYGYTF. Filled out from reference TRBV7-2 and TRBJ1-2, the complete variable domain reads GAGVSQSPSNKVTEKGKDVELRCDPISGHTALYWYRQSLGQGLEFLIYFQGNSAPDKSGLPSDRFSAERTGGSVSTLTIQRTQQEDSAVYLCASSLDSNYGYTFGSGTRLTVV.

This rearrangement joins TRBV18 to TRBJ2-7, with a possible D match to TRBD1 (6 bases). Germline V lookup: CDR1 KGHSH, CDR2 LQKENI. Trimming stripped 6 bases from V and 4 bases from J, with 13 bases between. The CDR3 is 13 amino acids. The CDR3 sequence is CASSPTQGYEQYF. The CDR3 DNA reads as TGTGCCAGCTCCCCTACCCAGGGGTACGAGCAGTACTTC.

The chain uses TRBV5-1 and TRBJ2-7, with D perhaps matching TRBD1 (6 bases). Germline V gene lookup returns CDR1 SGHRS and CDR2 YFSETQ. The CDR3 has 16 residues. Deletions cut 3 bases from V and 5 bases from J, with 21 bases between. The CDR3 nucleotides are TGCGCCAGCAGCTCGAAACAGGGTGCGGTCGGTGACGAGCAGTACTTC. Encoded protein: CASSSKQGAVGDEQYF.

V usage is TRBV6-1 and J usage is TRBJ1-3; TRBD1 might be the D (5 bases). V was shortened by 6 bases and J by 0 bases, with 12 bases between the two germline ends. Germline V gives CDR1 MNHNS, CDR2 SASEGT. The CDR3 runs to 15 residues. CDR3: CASSRAGTSGNTIYF. Here the CDR3 DNA reads TGTGCCAGCAGCCGTGCGGGGACCTCTGGAAACACCATATATTTT.